The 27 T cell receptor beta chains presented below share a single source sample, sequenced in a study of OX40 agonist ivuxolimab in advanced cancers. TCRdb keeps only in-frame clones here, not all; method: immunoSEQ multiplex PCR. The table includes tens of thousands of clones, 84% detected once. The sample in question was CD4+ or CD8+ T cells sorted from blood, obtained in a trial of the OX40 agonist ivuxolimab. Receptors originate from an adult with an advanced solid tumor such as melanoma, head and neck, liver or kidney cancer.

The CDR3 region has the DNA TGTGCCAGCAGCAATACAGGGGTCGAAAACACTGAAGCTTTCTTT. Its translation: CASSNTGVENTEAFF. This chain joins TRBV27 and TRBJ1-1, with 7 bases fitting TRBD1. The trim removed 6 bases at V and 2 bases at J, leaving 9 bases unmatched. This CDR3 contains 15 residues. Germline CDR1 reads MNHEY; CDR2 reads SMNVEV (reference sequence).

This chain uses TRBV30 with TRBJ1-1, with D hard to call. CDR3 length equals 10 residues. Trimming removed 5 bases at V and 6 bases at J, with 7 bases between. The germline V gene has CDR1 GTSNPN and CDR2 SVGIG (reference sequence). CDR3 coding DNA: TGTGCCTGGGGGGAGGCTGAAGCTTTCTTT. It encodes CAWGEAEAFF. Complete variable domain (other parts from reference TRBV30 and TRBJ1-1): SQTIHQWPATLVQPVGSPLSLECTVEGTSNPNLYWYRQAAGRGLQLLFYSVGIGQISSEVPQNLSASRPQDRQFILSSKKLLLSDSGFYLCAWGEAEAFFGQGTRLTVV.

The V gene is TRBV25-1, the J gene TRBJ1-2; perhaps TRBD1 as D (6 bases). Deletions cut 1 base from V and 4 bases from J, with 10 bases between. CDR3 size: 14 residues. Germline loops: CDR1 MGHDK, CDR2 SYGVNS. The CDR3 protein is CASSESDRPYGYTF. CDR3 sequence (DNA): TGTGCCAGCAGTGAATCGGACAGACCCTATGGCTACACCTTC.

The rearrangement links TRBV6-5 to TRBJ1-1; 7 bases map to TRBD1. V gave up 5 bases and J gave up 7 bases; unmatched junction bases: 7. This CDR3 is 13 amino acids long. Germline V gene lookup returns CDR1 MNHEY and CDR2 SVGAGI. This CDR3 reads CASSNRGLGEAFF. CDR3 coding DNA: TGTGCCAGCAGTAACAGGGGCTTGGGTGAAGCTTTCTTT.

This rearrangement joins TRBV27 to TRBJ2-7; 7 nucleotides agree with TRBD1. This CDR3 has 14 amino acids. The germline V gene has CDR1 MNHEY and CDR2 SMNVEV (reference sequence). Losses at the gene ends were 2 bases for V and 4 bases for J; bases not matched to a gene: 5. The CDR3 DNA sequence: TGTGCCAGCAGTTTAACAGGGGTCATATACGAGCAGTACTTC. It yields the protein CASSLTGVIYEQYF.

The chain couples TRBV7-2 to TRBJ2-5; 7 bases fit TRBD1. Looked up from germline, CDR1 is SGHTA and CDR2 is FQGNSA. The CDR3 covers 15 residues. Unmatched junction bases numbered 8, after V lost 5 bases and J lost 2 bases. The CDR3 sequence is CASSPLGQPQETQYF. The CDR3 DNA is TGTGCCAGCAGCCCTCTGGGACAGCCGCAAGAGACCCAGTACTTC.

This chain links TRBV5-8 with TRBJ1-2, with no clear D. In germline, CDR1 is SGHTS, CDR2 YDEGEE. V shed 0 bases and J shed 8 bases, with 8 bases lying between them. The CDR3 consists of 12 residues. The CDR3 reads CASSLGLGGYTF. The CDR3 DNA sequence: TGTGCCAGCAGCTTGGGACTCGGCGGCTACACCTTC.

The rearrangement links TRBV7-2 to TRBJ2-5; 8 nucleotides agree with TRBD1. Germline V lookup: CDR1 SGHTA, CDR2 FQGNSA. This CDR3 has 18 residues. The junction had 14 bases not matched to a gene; V was cut back by 0 bases and J by 5 bases. The CDR3 bases are TGTGCCAGCAGCTTAGCAGGCTCAGCCAGGGGGCGAGGGGAGACCCAGTACTTC. Its translation is CASSLAGSARGRGETQYF.

The genes are TRBV28 and TRBJ2-3; 7 nucleotides align to TRBD2. V lost 5 bases, J lost 9 bases, and 8 bases stayed unmatched. Germline lookup yields CDR1 MDHEN and CDR2 SYDVKM. The CDR3 consists of 13 residues. CDR3 region: CASSRGSSRTQYF. The CDR3, as DNA: TGTGCCAGCAGTCGCGGGAGCTCACGGACGCAGTATTTT.

J is TRBJ2-4 and V is TRBV7-9; the match to TRBD1 covers 7 bases. The CDR3 extends over 13 amino acids. V lost 3 bases to trimming and J lost 5 bases; unmatched junction nucleotides: 1. Germline values: CDR1 SEHNR, CDR2 FQNEAQ (reference sequence). The CDR3 DNA reads TGTGCCAGCAGCTTTGGACAGGAAAACATTCAGTACTTC. Translation: CASSFGQENIQYF.

V is TRBV4-2 and J is TRBJ1-2; TRBD1 is a possible D gene (6 bases). The germline V gene has CDR1 LGHNA and CDR2 YNFKEQ. The CDR3 spans 15 residues. V shed 0 bases and J shed 2 bases, with 10 bases lying between them. The CDR3 DNA reads TGTGCCAGCAGCCAAGAAATGACAGGCAACTATGGCTACACCTTC. As protein: CASSQEMTGNYGYTF.

The CDR3 loop is CASSSPQGSREQYF. CDR3 nucleotides: TGTGCCAGCAGTTCACCACAGGGTTCTAGGGAGCAGTACTTC. The V gene is TRBV28, the J gene TRBJ2-7; D perhaps matches TRBD1 (6 bases). V dropped 4 bases and J dropped 7 bases, with 17 bases sitting between them. This CDR3 has 14 residues. In germline, CDR1 is MDHEN, CDR2 SYDVKM.

This chain connects TRBV2 to TRBJ2-5; the D is unclear. Trimming stripped 2 bases from V and 5 bases from J, with 15 bases between. The V gene's germline CDR1 is SNHLY and CDR2 FYNNEI. This CDR3 is built from 15 residues. The CDR3 loop reads CASSEQTGNRETQYF. The CDR3, as DNA: TGTGCCAGCAGTGAACAGACCGGTAATCGGGAGACCCAGTACTTC.

This clone has just a few counts. The V and J genes are TRBV4-1 and TRBJ2-7; TRBD2 might be the D (6 bases). Trimming left V 1 base short and J 1 base short, with 8 bases between. This CDR3 has 14 amino acids. Germline CDR1 is MGHRA and CDR2 is YSYEKL. The CDR3 DNA sequence: TGCGCCAGCAGCCAAGTGGAGGGATCCTACGAGCAGTACTTC. This encodes CASSQVEGSYEQYF.

This chain uses TRBV5-1 with TRBJ2-1, with a possible D match to TRBD2 (5 bases). Germline V CDR1 and CDR2: SGHRS, YFSETQ. Between the trimmed V and J ends, which lost 4 bases and 4 bases, there was a span of 18 bases. The length of the CDR3 is 16 residues. CDR3 nucleotides: TGCGCCAGCAGCGACGTACTAGAGGTGGGATACAATGAGCAGTTCTTC. It encodes CASSDVLEVGYNEQFF.

This chain links TRBV27 with TRBJ2-1; 14 bases align to TRBD2. Germline V CDR1 and CDR2: MNHEY, SMNVEV (reference sequence). CDR3 length: 15 residues. The trim removed 5 bases at V and 6 bases at J, leaving 3 bases unmatched. The CDR3 protein is CASSLGTSGSNEQFF. In nucleotides, the CDR3 is TGTGCCAGCAGTCTAGGGACTAGCGGGAGCAATGAGCAGTTCTTC.

This clone was detected only a few times. CDR3 sequence reads: CASRGTRRDEQYF. The CDR3 region has the DNA TGTGCCAGCAGAGGCACGCGTAGGGACGAGCAGTACTTC. This chain connects TRBV2 to TRBJ2-7; D is ambiguous. CDR3 size: 13 residues. Germline values: CDR1 SNHLY, CDR2 FYNNEI. The V end lost 6 bases, the J end lost 5 bases, and 14 bases lay between the germline ends.

This clone was seen only a few times. This chain uses TRBV7-9 with TRBJ1-1, with 7 bases fitting TRBD1. With 5 bases clipped from V and 0 bases from J, the junction kept 3 bases outside the gene matches. Germline loops: CDR1 SEHNR, CDR2 FQNEAQ (reference sequence). This CDR3 comprises 14 residues. DNA for the CDR3: TGTGCCAGCAGCGGACAGGTGATGAACACTGAAGCTTTCTTT. Its protein product is CASSGQVMNTEAFF.

The rearrangement joins TRBV2 to TRBJ2-5; 7 positions agree with TRBD2. CDR1 is SNHLY and CDR2 is FYNNEI in the germline V gene. The CDR3 extends over 14 amino acids. Losses at the gene ends were 6 bases for V and 5 bases for J; bases not matched to a gene: 9. CDR3 loop: CASRPSGGGETQYF. The CDR3 nucleotides are TGTGCCAGCAGACCCTCGGGGGGAGGGGAGACCCAGTACTTC.

The chain employs TRBV7-2 and TRBJ2-5, with D perhaps assigned TRBD1 or TRBD2 (5 bases each). The V gene lost 4 bases and the J gene lost 5 bases, with 17 bases spanning the gap. The CDR3 sequence is 15 residues long. Germline V gives CDR1 SGHTA, CDR2 FQGNSA. The CDR3 sequence is CASSSRALWGETQYF. The CDR3 DNA reads as TGTGCCAGCAGCTCCCGGGCCCTTTGGGGGGAGACCCAGTACTTC.

The CDR3, as DNA: TGTGCCAGCAGCTTATCATACGGACTCCAAGAGACCCAGTACTTC. Its translation: CASSLSYGLQETQYF. The chain employs TRBV11-2 and TRBJ2-5; a weak D match, TRBD2 (5 bases). The CDR3 runs to 15 residues. The ends were cut back, 2 bases at V and 1 base at J, with 11 bases in the middle. Germline values: CDR1 SGHAT, CDR2 FQNNGV.

The J gene is TRBJ2-5, the V gene TRBV5-1; TRBD2 agrees at 9 bases. V gave up 4 bases and J gave up 2 bases; unmatched junction bases: 6. This CDR3 spans 15 amino acids. Per germline, CDR1 SGHRS and CDR2 YFSETQ. The CDR3 nucleotides are TGCGCCAGCAGCCCGGGACTAGCCTATCAAGAGACCCAGTACTTC. Translation gives CASSPGLAYQETQYF. The full variable domain, rest sourced from reference TRBV5-1 and TRBJ2-5, is KAGVTQTPRYLIKTRGQQVTLSCSPISGHRSVSWYQQTPGQGLQFLFEYFSETQRNKGNFPGRFSGRQFSNSRSEMNVSTLELGDSALYLCASSPGLAYQETQYFGPGTRLLVL.

The rearrangement links TRBV5-4 to TRBJ1-2; the match to TRBD1 covers 11 bases. V was pared by 4 bases and J by 4 bases, with 6 bases of the junction left unmatched. This CDR3 comprises 15 residues. Per germline, CDR1 SGHNT and CDR2 YYREEE (reference sequence). The CDR3 reads CASSPDRGRVYGYTF. As DNA, the CDR3 is TGTGCCAGCAGCCCGGACAGGGGGCGTGTCTATGGCTACACCTTC.

The rearrangement uses TRBV5-6 and TRBJ2-3; 12 bases are a match to TRBD2. V was clipped by 4 bases and J by 8 bases; unmatched bases: 5. Germline CDR1 SGHDT, CDR2 YYEEEE. The CDR3 spans 14 residues. CDR3: CASSALAGGRTQYF. The CDR3 bases are TGTGCCAGCAGCGCCCTAGCGGGGGGGCGTACGCAGTATTTT.

This clone was detected only a few times. V usage is TRBV7-9 and J usage is TRBJ2-7; 8 nucleotides agree with TRBD1. Per the germline V gene, CDR1 is SEHNR and CDR2 is FQNEAQ (reference sequence). The CDR3 runs 14 residues. J gave up 5 bases and V 3 bases, and 6 bases lay outside the gene matches. Here the CDR3 reads CASSFLTGANEQYF. The DNA for the CDR3 is TGTGCCAGCAGCTTCCTGACAGGGGCCAACGAGCAGTACTTC.

The chain is built from TRBV30 and TRBJ2-5; D is perhaps TRBD1 or TRBD2 (6 bases each). The CDR3 covers 14 residues. The V end was cut by 8 bases, the J end by 3 bases, with 19 bases between. Germline V lookup: CDR1 GTSNPN, CDR2 SVGIG (reference sequence). The CDR3 sequence: CALGQGGLKETQYF. DNA for the CDR3: TGTGCCCTGGGGCAAGGGGGGCTTAAAGAGACCCAGTACTTC.

The chain joins TRBV27 to TRBJ1-5, with a weak D call TRBD1 (6 bases). Trimming stripped 5 bases from V and 6 bases from J, with 20 bases between. There are 16 residues in the CDR3. From germline, CDR1 is MNHEY and CDR2 SMNVEV (reference sequence). CDR3 DNA sequence: TGTGCCAGCAGTGGTGGGAAACAGGGATTCGGTCAGCCCCAGCATTTT. Protein: CASSGGKQGFGQPQHF.